Detailed here is one T cell receptor beta chain. The sample originates from a study of blood T cell repertoires in COVID-19. Study at large: Whether acute or convalescent, the COVID-19 samples came from the United States, Italy and Spain. The analysed material was cDNA or gDNA that came from T cells, B-cell-depleted T cells, or PBMCs.

The CDR3 extends over 14 amino acids. V was clipped by 2 bases and J by 5 bases; unmatched bases: 2. The V gene's germline CDR1 is MNHEY and CDR2 SVGAGI. Original analysis: Amplification of reference gene primers was used by the study to estimate nucleated cell counts. The table came from immunoSEQ multiplex PCR; TCRdb's copy has only in-frame clones and leaves some out. The D gene and trimming were derived from the DNA, and the V and J assignments and clone size from that table. The table lists under 200,000 clones, more than 80% of them singletons. The receptor was derived from a man aged 50 or older with acute or convalescent COVID-19. The rearrangement uses TRBV6-5 and TRBJ1-5; 8 bases map to TRBD1. Input material: peripheral blood. The CDR3 sequence: CASSYDRGYQPQHF. The CDR3 bases are TGTGCCAGCAGTTACGACAGGGGATATCAGCCCCAGCATTTT.